This T cell receptor beta chain was sequenced in a study of T cell clonality in common variable immunodeficiency. Notes on the study in general: What drives increased CVID clonality needs T cell subpopulation sequencing. Shared TCRbeta clones were fewer between CVID subjects than controls. CVID subjects had higher TCRbeta clonality than healthy controls, most marked in about a third.

Caucasian heritage predominated among both patients and controls. Germline-derived CDR1 and CDR2 are PRHDT and FYEKMQ (reference sequence). V was pared by 0 bases and J by 2 bases, with 13 bases between. The CDR3 covers 16 residues. About this clone: Antigen unknown. The read halts 3 residues ahead of the CDR3 end, with the missing end drawn from the germline J gene.

Measured with immunoSEQ multiplex PCR; TCRdb has only the in-frame clones, and not every one. The sample gives about 52,000 clones, none seen only once, and the top ten clones hold 1.8%. The origin of this receptor is a person aged 18 to 75 in good health. The chain carries TRBV13 and TRBJ1-1, with a possible D match to TRBD1 (6 bases). What was sequenced was peripheral blood mononuclear cells. CDR3 sequence: CASSLGGPGGNTEAFF. The sequenced part of the CDR3 DNA is TGTGCCAGCAGCTTAGGCGGCCCGGGGGGCAACACTGAA. The whole variable domain, filled in from reference TRBV13 and TRBJ1-1, reads AAGVIQSPRHLIKEKRETATLKCYPIPRHDTVYWYQQGPGQDPQFLISFYEKMQSDKGSIPDRFSAQQFSDYHSELNMSSLELGDSALYFCASSLGGPGGNTEAFFGQGTRLTVV.